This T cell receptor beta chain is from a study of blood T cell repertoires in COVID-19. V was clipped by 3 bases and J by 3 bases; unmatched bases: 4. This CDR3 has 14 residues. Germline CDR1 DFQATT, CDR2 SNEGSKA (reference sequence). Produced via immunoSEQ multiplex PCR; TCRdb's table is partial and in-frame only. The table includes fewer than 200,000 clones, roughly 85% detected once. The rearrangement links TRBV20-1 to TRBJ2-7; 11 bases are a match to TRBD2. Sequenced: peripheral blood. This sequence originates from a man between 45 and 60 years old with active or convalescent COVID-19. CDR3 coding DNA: TGCAGTGCTAGTCCTAGCGGGAGGATCTACGAGCAGTACTTC. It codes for CSASPSGRIYEQYF.